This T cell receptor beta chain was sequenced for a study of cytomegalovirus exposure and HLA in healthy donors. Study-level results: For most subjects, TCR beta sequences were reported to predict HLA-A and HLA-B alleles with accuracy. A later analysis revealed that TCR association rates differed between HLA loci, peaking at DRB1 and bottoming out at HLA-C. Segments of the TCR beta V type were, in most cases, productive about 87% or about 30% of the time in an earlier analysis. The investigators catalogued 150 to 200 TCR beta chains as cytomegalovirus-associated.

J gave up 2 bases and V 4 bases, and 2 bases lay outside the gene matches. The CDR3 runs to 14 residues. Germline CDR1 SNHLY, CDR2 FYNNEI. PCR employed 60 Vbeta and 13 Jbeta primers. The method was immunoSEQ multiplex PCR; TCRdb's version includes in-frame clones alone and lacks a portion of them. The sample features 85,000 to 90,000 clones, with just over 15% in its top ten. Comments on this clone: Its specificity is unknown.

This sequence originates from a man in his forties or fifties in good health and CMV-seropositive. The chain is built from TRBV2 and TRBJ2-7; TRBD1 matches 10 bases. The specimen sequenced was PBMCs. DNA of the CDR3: TGTGCCAGCAGTGGTGGGACAGGGGCCTACGAGCAGTACTTC. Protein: CASSGGTGAYEQYF.